This T cell receptor beta chain was identified in a study of shared clonotypes between healthy human individuals. About the study: The composition of the donors was two women and a few men aged 18 to 49.

This clone has a single count. Naivety among CD8 cells was defined by CD45RO negativity and positive CCR7 selection, thereby excluding terminally differentiated effector memory CD45RA+ cells. Profiling relied on immunoSEQ multiplex PCR, and the TCRdb table lists in-frame clones only, not all of them. Among just over 2,000,000 clones, about 95% were seen once, and the ten largest hold approximately 1.2%. Germline V gives CDR1 SEHNR, CDR2 FQNEAQ (reference sequence). This CDR3 has 18 amino acids. V dropped 5 bases and J dropped 5; count of bases not matched to a gene: 19. This TCR was recovered from a man between 18 and 35 years old in good health. V is TRBV7-9 and J is TRBJ2-5; 8 bases map to TRBD1. The sample was naive CD8+ T cells sorted from blood. The CDR3 sequence: CASSRSGQAVRTAETQYF. The CDR3 DNA reads TGTGCCAGCAGCAGGTCGGGACAGGCGGTACGAACCGCGGAGACCCAGTACTTC.